Below are 3 T cell receptor beta chains sequenced from a single sample in a study of shared clonotypes between healthy human individuals. Assay used: immunoSEQ multiplex PCR; TCRdb lists only in-frame clones, some missing. The sample comprises roughly 1,000,000 clones, about four fifths of which are singletons, and roughly 0.61% rests with the top ten. Source material: memory CD4+ T cells from PBMCs. Subset of the sample: CD45RA-negative fraction. Receptors originate from a man younger than 35 in good health. Some clones in this sample may be carry-over from other donors' samples.

The genes are TRBV7-2 and TRBJ2-1; TRBD2 matches 7 bases. Trimming removed 0 bases from V and 9 bases from J; junction bases left unmatched: 8. The germline CDR1 and CDR2 sequences are SGHTA and FQGNSA. The CDR3 loop spans 15 amino acids. CDR3 loop: CASSLASGSPREQFF. The CDR3 DNA sequence: TGTGCCAGCAGCTTAGCTAGCGGGTCCCCACGTGAGCAGTTCTTC.

This clone appeared once. The rearrangement joins TRBV10-3 to TRBJ2-3, with 12 positions matching TRBD1. This CDR3 is built from 14 residues. With V trimmed by 8 bases and J by 6 bases, 6 bases remained unmatched. Germline CDR1 ENHRY, CDR2 SYGVKD. CDR3 bases: TGTGCCATCGGAGGGACAGGGGGCTACGATACGCAGTATTTT. Translation gives CAIGGTGGYDTQYF.

This chain links TRBV9 with TRBJ2-5; unclear D gene. The CDR3 is 12 residues long. V dropped 5 bases and J dropped 5 bases, with 10 bases sitting between them. Germline V gene sequence: CDR1 SGDLS, CDR2 YYNGEE. The DNA for the CDR3 is TGTGCCAGCAGTCTCAGTGGGGAGACCCAGTACTTC. Protein: CASSLSGETQYF.